The source of this T cell receptor (beta chain) is a study of cytotoxic CD8 clonotypes in ibrutinib-treated CLL. On the study more broadly: Overall, 24 responses were partial and 2 complete; following median roughly 68 months, roughly 15 patients stayed remitted and around twelve progressed. Following a median approximately eleven months of treatment, with a range of 6 to 36, response samples were taken. Study results and caveats: Relative to age-matched healthy donors, clonality at baseline was higher, and it tracked circulating CD8+ T-cell counts.

The sequencing depth, 1 in 200,000 to 1 in 1 million T cells, was the target. Assay used: immunoSEQ multiplex PCR; TCRdb lists only in-frame clones, some missing. The table includes around 130,000 clones, around 80% detected once. With regard to this clone: The antigen is undetermined.

This CDR3 is built from 10 residues. CDR1 MNHEY and CDR2 SVGAGI come from the germline V gene. Trimming left V 3 bases short and J 6 bases short, with 2 bases between. The sequences come from PBMCs, collected after 24 months of ibrutinib treatment. The V call is TRBV6-5, the J call TRBJ1-2; D call uncertain. The clonotype was recovered from a human donor with chronic lymphocytic leukemia. The CDR3 is CASSYDGYTF. CDR3 DNA sequence: TGTGCCAGCAGTTATGATGGCTACACCTTC.